The present T cell receptor beta chain was sequenced within a study of blood T cells in healthy people across ages. This clonotype was seen only a few times. Alongside a J-beta primer mix, a sample-barcoded 5' primer served in a second PCR lasting 7 to 11 cycles. TCRdb fed the 5' RACE reads into MiXCR, producing one record per CDR3 protein. The data contain about 1.6 million distinct CDR3 sequences, about 35% of them singletons. V lost 5 bases to trimming and J lost 4 bases, with 24 bases between them. The CDR3 contains 17 residues. Germline V lookup: CDR1 SGHRS, CDR2 YFSETQ. It was approximately 9 milliliters of peripheral blood that were drawn from each donor. Extraction of total RNA produced a minimum of 5.5 micrograms from each sample.

V usage is TRBV5-1 and J usage is TRBJ2-5, with D tentatively TRBD1 or TRBD2 (5 bases each). The sample consisted of blood. The clonotype comes from a woman aged 25 to 45 in good health. The CDR3 DNA reads as TGCGCCAGCAGATCGGGGACGATCGGGATGAGCGTAGAGACCCAGTACTTC. Protein product: CASRSGTIGMSVETQYF.